This T cell receptor (beta chain) was sequenced for a study of T cell responses to AZD1222 COVID-19 vaccine. This CDR3 comprises 16 residues. Germline CDR1 is MNHEY and CDR2 is SMNVEV (reference sequence). With 6 bases clipped from V and 4 bases from J, the junction kept 10 bases outside the gene matches. Clones were read by immunoSEQ multiplex PCR, and TCRdb kept only the in-frame ones, dropping some. This table has about 170,000 clones, roughly 89% appearing once. Sample: peripheral blood, taken on day 0 of AZD1222 vaccination. This chain links TRBV27 with TRBJ2-1; 9 positions match TRBD2. This TCR was recovered from an adult in good health. The CDR3 region is CASSLTGTSRYNEQFF. In DNA form, the CDR3 reads TGTGCCAGCAGCCTTACCGGGACTAGCCGATACAATGAGCAGTTCTTC.